Reported below is one T cell receptor (beta chain). What this receptor recognizes is not known. No quality values exist for individual bases; no much larger clone is one base distant. The sample belongs to a study of blood T cell repertoires in COVID-19 (dated by TCRdb to the early 2020s). Background on the whole study: Samples from collaborators originated in the United States, Italy and Spain and spanned both the acute and convalescent phases of COVID-19. The prospective study material was composed of cDNA or gDNA derived from T cells, B-cell-depleted T cells, or PBMCs. The dataset comprised deeply sampled blood TCRbeta repertoires from subjects exposed to, actively infected with, or recovered from COVID-19. A freely available public database, intended as a resource for researchers studying the immune response to SARS-CoV-2, is where the repertoires were released. The samples were drawn from the first 160 participants of the ongoing ImmuneRACE study and from some 1,300 subjects provided by 6 global collaborators. The sample metadata nearly always contained a de-identified subject ID, COVID-19 status, age in years and sex. HLA class I and class II types, where available, came from metadata supplied by the sample provider rather than from assay-based typing.

V is cut by 10 bases and J by 2 bases, and the space between the germline ends is 14 bases. The CDR3 covers 13 residues, taking in both the cysteine and the phenylalanine. The CDR3 DNA has 39 bases and is translated from base 1. The CDR1 and CDR2 encoded by the germline V gene are MDHEN and SYDVKM. Participants in the prospective study were aged about 18 to 100 years, lived in about two dozen United States geographic areas, and enrolled through a virtual design. In the prospective study, cohorts were assigned on the basis of participant-reported clinical history obtained from a screening survey and a study questionnaire. Mobile phlebotomists in the prospective study collected whole blood, serum and a nasopharyngeal or oropharyngeal swab from every participant. Prospective study participants could optionally give additional blood draws and questionnaires over an approximately 2-month period. Blood samples from the prospective study were shipped frozen or at room temperature prior to DNA extraction.

TCRbeta CDR3 regions were amplified from genomic DNA by means of the immunoSEQ Assay, a bias-controlled multiplex PCR. Per the authors' processing: Nucleated cell counts per sample were estimated from amplification of reference gene primers within the assay. To quantify the absolute abundance of each unique TCRbeta CDR3 rearrangement, sequence reads were collapsed and filtered. For each sample, productive Simpson clonality was calculated by taking the square root of Simpson's diversity index across productive rearrangements. TCRdb re-hosts the immuneACCESS table, in-frame sequences only. Its copies lack some clones; in the studies checked, an unresolved V gene accounts for under half of them, and the cause for the rest is not known. The V and J calls and the clone size are those of that table, but D and trimming were determined from the DNA. The sample data list some 220,000 clones, and roughly 85% of these were observed just once. Clones ranked in the top ten supply roughly 3.4% of the sample.

Here is what the overall study found, with its caveats: Clinical and demographic metadata were provided uncurated, with the amount varying by source and participant.

Sample: PBMCs or T cells enriched from blood (not recorded which). Recombination joined TRBV28 with TRBJ1-2; TRBD1 is a possible D gene, resting on 6 matching bases. This clonotype originated in a woman aged 40 to 55 with acute COVID-19. This receptor has the CDR3 CATKTTGNYGYTF. In nucleotide form, the sequence is TGTGCCACCAAAACGACAGGCAACTATGGCTACACCTTC.